This record looks at one T cell receptor (beta chain) sequence and its context. This CDR3 is built from 14 residues. V gave up 9 bases and J gave up 5 bases; unmatched junction bases: 10. Germline lookup yields CDR1 MNHEY and CDR2 SVGAGI. How the authors handled the data: Nucleated cell number was recorded as an estimate derived from reference gene primer amplification. Sequencing was performed with immunoSEQ multiplex PCR; in TCRdb, only in-frame clones are kept and a portion is missing. V, J and clone size derive from that table, while D and trimming were established from the DNA sequence. This sample has a few hundred thousand clones, with about 91% found just once. The data were obtained in a study of blood T cell repertoires in COVID-19. Turning to the study itself: Samples of COVID-19 (acute and convalescent) were obtained from the United States, Italy and Spain. Sources were T cells, B-cell-depleted T cells, or PBMCs; the material itself was cDNA or gDNA.

The TCR originated in a woman between 35 and 50 years old who had recovered from COVID-19. The chain couples TRBV6-5 to TRBJ2-5; TRBD1 aligns across 9 bases. Sequenced: peripheral blood. Here the CDR3 reads CASQQGAGWETQYF. The CDR3 bases are TGTGCCAGTCAACAGGGGGCGGGATGGGAGACCCAGTACTTC.